Listed below are T cell receptor beta chains from one sample, sequenced in a study of blood T cell repertoires in COVID-19. Using immunoSEQ multiplex PCR, the repertoire was profiled, and TCRdb retains in-frame clones only, with some absent. Of 250,000 to 350,000 clones listed, approximately 84% are singletons. The sample was peripheral blood. The receptors were gathered from a human donor with COVID-19, enrolled during active disease. The donor label of this sample is uncertain. CDR3s include the opening cysteine and the closing phenylalanine or tryptophan. The D gene is left open where the match is weak. Part of the rows lack a size; the others show once, few, many or a class for expanded clones.

TRBJ2-2 | few | . | TRBV24-1 | CATSEVGRANTGELFF | TGTGCCACCAGTGAGGTGGGCAGGGCGAACACCGGGGAGCTGTTTTTT
TRBJ1-1 | . | . | TRBV7-2 | CASSLQTGLNTEAFF | TGTGCCAGCAGCCTCCAGACAGGACTGAACACTGAAGCTTTCTTT
TRBJ2-5 | . | . | TRBV11-1 | CASSLGQQETQYF | TGTGCCAGCAGCCTCGGACAGCAAGAGACCCAGTACTTC
TRBJ1-4 | . | TRBD1 | TRBV4-3 | CASSRGQGLEKLFF | TGCGCCAGCAGCCGCGGACAGGGTCTGGAAAAACTGTTTTTT
TRBJ2-1 | . | TRBD2 | TRBV19 | CASKGEREGLHNEQFF | TGTGCCAGTAAGGGAGAGCGGGAGGGACTCCACAATGAGCAGTTCTTC
TRBJ1-5 | few | . | TRBV5-1 | CASSLGGSGQPQHF | TGCGCCAGCAGCTTGGGTGGTAGCGGCCAGCCCCAGCATTTT
TRBJ2-7 | . | . | TRBV7-2 | CASSPTSYEQYF | TGTGCCAGCAGCCCGACTAGCTACGAGCAGTACTTC
TRBJ2-1 | . | TRBD2 | TRBV9 | CASSVESSGTSYNEQFF | TGTGCCAGCAGCGTAGAGTCTAGCGGGACCTCCTACAATGAGCAGTTCTTC
TRBJ2-3 | . | TRBD1 | TRBV5-1 | CASSLDRGFTDTQYF | TGCGCCAGCAGCCTGGACAGGGGGTTCACAGATACGCAGTATTTT
TRBJ2-7 | . | . | TRBV4-1 | CASSHLESGSYEQYF | TGCGCCAGCAGCCATCTCGAGTCGGGGTCCTACGAGCAGTACTTC
TRBJ1-3 | few | . | TRBV7-3 | CASSPSFGGNTIYF | TGTGCCAGCAGCCCCTCCTTCGGGGGAAACACCATATATTTT
TRBJ1-5 | once | TRBD1 | TRBV4-1 | CASSQAAGTGNQPQHF | TGCGCCAGCAGCCAGGCTGCCGGGACAGGCAATCAGCCCCAGCATTTT
TRBJ2-3 | . | . | TRBV28 | CASSAPGRGFSDTQYF | TGTGCCAGCAGTGCCCCGGGCCGAGGGTTCTCAGATACGCAGTATTTT
TRBJ2-7 | . | . | TRBV5-8 | CASSKSPYEQYF | TGTGCCAGCAGCAAATCTCCCTACGAGCAGTACTTC
TRBJ2-3 | . | . | TRBV9 | CASSPGRATDTQYF | TGTGCCAGCAGCCCCGGGAGAGCCACAGATACGCAGTATTTT
TRBJ2-2 | . | TRBD1 | TRBV29-1 | CSALTGTGVAGELFF | TGCAGCGCTTTGACCGGGACAGGGGTGGCCGGGGAGCTGTTTTTT
TRBJ2-2 | . | TRBD2 | TRBV24-1 | CATRTRASGPTGELFF | TGTGCCACCAGAACCCGGGCTAGCGGTCCCACCGGGGAGCTGTTTTTT
TRBJ1-4 | . | TRBD1 | TRBV10-3 | CAISEGTGVNEKLFF | TGTGCCATCAGTGAGGGGACAGGAGTGAATGAAAAACTGTTTTTT
TRBJ1-5 | . | TRBD1 | TRBV28 | CASSFYRGGNQPQHF | TGTGCCAGCAGTTTTTACAGGGGAGGCAATCAGCCCCAGCATTTT
TRBJ2-1 | . | TRBD2 | TRBV5-4 | CASSLDLAGYNEQFF | TGTGCCAGCAGCTTGGATCTAGCGGGGTACAATGAGCAGTTCTTC
TRBJ1-6 | . | . | TRBV18 | CASSPRGTDNSPLHF | TGTGCCAGCTCACCACGCGGGACCGACAATTCACCCCTCCACTTT
TRBJ2-3 | . | . | TRBV19 | CASKLTGEGTDTQYF | TGTGCCAGCAAACTTACAGGGGAGGGCACAGATACGCAGTATTTT
TRBJ2-7 | . | . | TRBV19 | CASSIGSGGTYEQYF | TGTGCCAGTAGTATAGGGAGCGGAGGTACCTACGAGCAGTACTTC
TRBJ2-7 | . | . | TRBV6-5 | CASSSRGGRSYEQYF | TGTGCCAGCAGTTCCCGTGGAGGCCGCTCCTACGAGCAGTACTTC
TRBJ1-1 | . | . | TRBV30 | CAWSVGQGTTEAFF | TGTGCCTGGAGTGTAGGGCAGGGGACGACTGAAGCTTTCTTT
TRBJ1-1 | . | . | TRBV4-1 | CASSPGHGNTEAFF | TGCGCCAGCAGCCCTGGACACGGGAACACTGAAGCTTTCTTT
TRBJ1-2 | . | TRBD1 | TRBV27 | CATSLRGDGYTF | TGTGCCACCTCCCTCAGGGGGGATGGCTACACCTTC
TRBJ2-3 | . | TRBD2 | TRBV5-1 | CASSSSGHSTDTQYF | TGCGCCAGCAGCTCTAGCGGGCATAGCACAGATACGCAGTATTTT
TRBJ2-7 | few | . | TRBV28 | CASSGRDRRHEQYF | TGTGCCAGCAGTGGTCGCGACAGGCGCCACGAGCAGTACTTC
TRBJ2-3 | . | . | TRBV7-2 | CASRVQAPASTDTQYF | TGTGCCAGCAGGGTACAGGCCCCCGCGAGCACAGATACGCAGTATTTT
TRBJ2-7 | few | TRBD2 | TRBV5-1 | CASSSGLAGPAYEQYF | TGCGCCAGCAGCTCCGGACTAGCGGGACCTGCCTACGAGCAGTACTTC
TRBJ2-7 | once | TRBD1 | TRBV28 | CASRAPLGTGYEQYF | TGTGCCAGCAGGGCCCCTCTCGGGACAGGCTACGAGCAGTACTTC
TRBJ1-1 | . | . | TRBV27 | CASSLFPHSGFEAFF | TGTGCCAGCAGTTTATTTCCCCATTCGGGGTTTGAAGCTTTCTTT
TRBJ1-5 | few | . | TRBV27 | CASSLSGGLQPQHF | TGTGCCAGCAGTTTATCTGGGGGCCTTCAGCCCCAGCATTTT
TRBJ2-7 | . | TRBD1 | TRBV5-1 | CASRFTQGAQGEQYF | TGCGCCAGCAGATTCACCCAGGGGGCGCAAGGTGAGCAGTACTTC
TRBJ2-1 | . | TRBD2 | TRBV19 | CASQSGTSGRADEQFF | TGTGCCAGTCAGTCCGGGACTAGCGGGAGGGCAGATGAGCAGTTCTTC
TRBJ2-7 | . | . | TRBV6-5 | CASSYARLYEQYF | TGTGCCAGCAGTTACGCCAGACTGTACGAGCAGTACTTC